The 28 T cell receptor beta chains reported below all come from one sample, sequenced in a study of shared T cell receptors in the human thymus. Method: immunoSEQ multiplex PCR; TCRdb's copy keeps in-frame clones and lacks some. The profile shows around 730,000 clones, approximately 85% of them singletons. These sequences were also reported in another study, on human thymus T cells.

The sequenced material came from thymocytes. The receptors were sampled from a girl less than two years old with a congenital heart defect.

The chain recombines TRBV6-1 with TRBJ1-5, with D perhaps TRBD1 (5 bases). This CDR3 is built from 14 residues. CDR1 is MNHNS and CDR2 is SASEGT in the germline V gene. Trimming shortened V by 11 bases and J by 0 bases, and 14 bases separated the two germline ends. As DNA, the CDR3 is TGTGCCGTTACAGGAATTAATAGCAATCAGCCCCAGCATTTT. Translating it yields CAVTGINSNQPQHF.

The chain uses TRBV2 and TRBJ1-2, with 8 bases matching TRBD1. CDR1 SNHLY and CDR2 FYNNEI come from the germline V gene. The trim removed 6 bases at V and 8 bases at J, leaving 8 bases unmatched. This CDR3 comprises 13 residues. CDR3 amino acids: CASSRGQVRGYTF. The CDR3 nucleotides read TGTGCCAGCAGCCGGGGACAGGTCCGGGGCTACACCTTC.

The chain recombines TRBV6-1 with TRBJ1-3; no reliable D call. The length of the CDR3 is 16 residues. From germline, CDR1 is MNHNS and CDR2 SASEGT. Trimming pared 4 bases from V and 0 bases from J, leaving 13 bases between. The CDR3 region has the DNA TGTGCCAGCAGTGCCGCAGTTACCTTCTCTGGAAACACCATATATTTT. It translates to CASSAAVTFSGNTIYF.

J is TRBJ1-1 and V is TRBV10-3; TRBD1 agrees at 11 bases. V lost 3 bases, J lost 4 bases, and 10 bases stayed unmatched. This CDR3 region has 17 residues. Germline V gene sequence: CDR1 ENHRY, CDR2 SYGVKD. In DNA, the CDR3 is TGTGCCATCAGTGACTACTGGACAGGGGGCTTGGGCACTGAAGCTTTCTTT. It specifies CAISDYWTGGLGTEAFF.

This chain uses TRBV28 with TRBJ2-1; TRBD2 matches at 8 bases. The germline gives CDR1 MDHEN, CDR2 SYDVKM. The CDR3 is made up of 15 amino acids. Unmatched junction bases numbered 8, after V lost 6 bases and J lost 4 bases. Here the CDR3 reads CASRSERGHYNEQFF. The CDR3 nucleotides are TGTGCCAGCAGGAGCGAGCGGGGGCATTACAATGAGCAGTTCTTC.

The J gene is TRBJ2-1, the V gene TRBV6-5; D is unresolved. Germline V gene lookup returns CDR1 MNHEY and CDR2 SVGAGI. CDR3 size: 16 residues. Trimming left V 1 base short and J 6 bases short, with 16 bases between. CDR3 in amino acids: CASSYFFPKPGNEQFF. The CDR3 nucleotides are TGTGCCAGCAGTTACTTTTTTCCTAAACCCGGCAATGAGCAGTTCTTC.

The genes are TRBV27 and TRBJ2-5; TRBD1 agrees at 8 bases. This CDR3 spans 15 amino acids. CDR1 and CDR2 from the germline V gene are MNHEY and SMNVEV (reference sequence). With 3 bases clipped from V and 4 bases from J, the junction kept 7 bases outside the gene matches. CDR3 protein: CASSFRQGIGETQYF. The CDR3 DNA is TGTGCCAGCAGTTTCAGACAGGGGATAGGAGAGACCCAGTACTTC.

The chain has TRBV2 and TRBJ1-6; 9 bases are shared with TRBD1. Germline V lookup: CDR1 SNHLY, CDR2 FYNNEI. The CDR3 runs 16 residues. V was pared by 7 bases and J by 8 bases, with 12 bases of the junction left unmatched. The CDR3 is CASTPVPGQGDSPLHF. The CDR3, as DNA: TGTGCCAGCACCCCTGTCCCGGGACAGGGAGATTCACCCCTCCACTTT.

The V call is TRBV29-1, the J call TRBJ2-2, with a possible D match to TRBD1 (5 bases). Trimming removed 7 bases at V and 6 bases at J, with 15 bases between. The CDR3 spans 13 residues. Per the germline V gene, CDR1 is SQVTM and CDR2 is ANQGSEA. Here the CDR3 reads CSGTQRGAGELFF. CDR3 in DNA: TGCAGCGGCACCCAAAGGGGCGCCGGGGAGCTGTTTTTT.

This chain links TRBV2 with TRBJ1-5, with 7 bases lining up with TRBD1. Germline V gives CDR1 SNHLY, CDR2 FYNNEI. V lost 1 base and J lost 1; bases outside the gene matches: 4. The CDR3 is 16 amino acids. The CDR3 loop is CASSEGRTGSNQPQHF. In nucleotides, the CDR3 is TGTGCCAGCAGTGAAGGGAGGACAGGAAGCAATCAGCCCCAGCATTTT.

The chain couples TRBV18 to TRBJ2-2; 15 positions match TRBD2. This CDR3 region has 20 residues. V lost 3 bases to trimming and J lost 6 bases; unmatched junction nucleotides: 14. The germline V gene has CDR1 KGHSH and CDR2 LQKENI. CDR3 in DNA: TGTGCCAGCTCACCGTCACCGGGACTAGCGGGGGGCCGATTCCCCGGGGAGCTGTTTTTT. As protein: CASSPSPGLAGGRFPGELFF.

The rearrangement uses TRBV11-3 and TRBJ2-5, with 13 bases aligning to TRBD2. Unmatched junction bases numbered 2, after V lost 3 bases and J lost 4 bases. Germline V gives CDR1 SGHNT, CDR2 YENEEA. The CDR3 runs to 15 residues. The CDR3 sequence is CASSFTSGGGETQYF. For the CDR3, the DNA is TGTGCCAGCAGCTTTACTAGCGGGGGGGGAGAGACCCAGTACTTC.

The CDR3 DNA sequence: TGTGCCAGCAGTCCGGGACAGGGTTCCGGGGGGGGCTACGAGCAGTACTTC. Translated: CASSPGQGSGGGYEQYF. The genes are TRBV28 and TRBJ2-7, with a weak D call TRBD1 (9 bases). The germline V and J ends were trimmed by 5 bases and 3 bases, with 23 bases remaining between them. Germline V gene lookup returns CDR1 MDHEN and CDR2 SYDVKM. CDR3 length equals 17 residues.

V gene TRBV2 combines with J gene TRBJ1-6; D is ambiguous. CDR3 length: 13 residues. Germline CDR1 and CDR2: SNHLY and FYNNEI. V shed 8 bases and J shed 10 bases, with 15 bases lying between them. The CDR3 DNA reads TGTGCCAGCGAGGAGGTAGTAGAATCACCCCTCCACTTT. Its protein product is CASEEVVESPLHF.

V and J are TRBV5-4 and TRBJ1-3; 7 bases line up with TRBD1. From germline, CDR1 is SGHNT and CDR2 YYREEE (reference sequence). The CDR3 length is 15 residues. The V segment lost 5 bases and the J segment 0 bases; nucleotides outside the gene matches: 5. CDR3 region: CASSRQGASGNTIYF. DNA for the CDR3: TGTGCCAGCAGTCGACAGGGAGCCTCTGGAAACACCATATATTTT.

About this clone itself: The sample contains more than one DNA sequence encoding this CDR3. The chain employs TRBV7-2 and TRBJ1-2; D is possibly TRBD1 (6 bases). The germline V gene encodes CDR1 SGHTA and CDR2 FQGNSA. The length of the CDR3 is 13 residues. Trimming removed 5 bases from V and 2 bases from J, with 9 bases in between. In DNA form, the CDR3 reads TGTGCCAGCAGCAAAGGACAGAACTATGGCTACACCTTC. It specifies CASSKGQNYGYTF.

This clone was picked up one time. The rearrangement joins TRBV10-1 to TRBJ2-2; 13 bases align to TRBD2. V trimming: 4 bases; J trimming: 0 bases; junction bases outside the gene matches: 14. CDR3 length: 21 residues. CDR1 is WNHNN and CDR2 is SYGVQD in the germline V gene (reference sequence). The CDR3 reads CASSASPGLAGTLTNTGELFF. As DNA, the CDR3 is TGCGCCAGCAGTGCTTCCCCGGGACTAGCGGGGACCCTAACGAACACCGGGGAGCTGTTTTTT.

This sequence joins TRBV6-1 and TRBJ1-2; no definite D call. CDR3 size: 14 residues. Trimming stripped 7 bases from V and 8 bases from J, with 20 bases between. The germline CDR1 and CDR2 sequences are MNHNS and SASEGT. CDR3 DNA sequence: TGTGCCAGCATCGAGCTTGGGAAAGGAGGAGGCTACACCTTC. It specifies CASIELGKGGGYTF.

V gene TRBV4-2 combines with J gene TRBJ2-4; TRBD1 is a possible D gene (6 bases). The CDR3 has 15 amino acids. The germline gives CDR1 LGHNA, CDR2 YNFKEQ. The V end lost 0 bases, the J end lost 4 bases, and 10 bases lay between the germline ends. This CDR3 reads CASSQDGTQKNIQYF. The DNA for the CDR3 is TGTGCCAGCAGCCAAGATGGGACACAGAAAAACATTCAGTACTTC.

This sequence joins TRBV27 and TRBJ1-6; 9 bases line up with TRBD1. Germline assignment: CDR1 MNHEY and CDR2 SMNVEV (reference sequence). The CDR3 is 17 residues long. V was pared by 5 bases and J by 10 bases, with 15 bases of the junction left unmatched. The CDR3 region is CASSADHRDRADSPLHF. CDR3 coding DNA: TGTGCCAGCAGTGCGGACCACCGGGACAGGGCAGACTCACCCCTCCACTTT.

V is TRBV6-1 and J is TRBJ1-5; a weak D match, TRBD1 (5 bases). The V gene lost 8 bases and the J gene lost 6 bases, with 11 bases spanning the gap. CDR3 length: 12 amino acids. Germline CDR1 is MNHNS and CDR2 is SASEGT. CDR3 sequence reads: CASRGLSQPQHF. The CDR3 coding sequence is TGTGCCAGCCGGGGACTTAGTCAGCCCCAGCATTTT.

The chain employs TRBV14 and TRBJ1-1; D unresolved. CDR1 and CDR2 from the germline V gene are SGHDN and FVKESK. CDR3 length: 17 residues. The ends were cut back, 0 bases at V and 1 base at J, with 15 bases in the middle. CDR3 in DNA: TGTGCCAGCAGCCAAGAGACGACACCAATCGGGAACACTGAAGCTTTCTTT. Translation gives CASSQETTPIGNTEAFF. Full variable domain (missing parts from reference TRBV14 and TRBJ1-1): EAGVTQFPSHSVIEKGQTVTLRCDPISGHDNLYWYRRVMGKEIKFLLHFVKESKQDESGMPNNRFLAERTGGTYSTLKVQPAELEDSGVYFCASSQETTPIGNTEAFFGQGTRLTVV.

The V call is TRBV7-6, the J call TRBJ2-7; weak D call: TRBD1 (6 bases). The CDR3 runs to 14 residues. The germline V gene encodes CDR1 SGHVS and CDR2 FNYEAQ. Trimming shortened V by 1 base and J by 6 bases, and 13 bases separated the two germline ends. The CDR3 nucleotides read TGTGCCAGCAGCTTAGGTACAGGGAGAATCGAGCAGTACTTC. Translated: CASSLGTGRIEQYF. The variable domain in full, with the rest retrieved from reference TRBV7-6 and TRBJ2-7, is GAGVSQSPRYKVTKRGQDVALRCDPISGHVSLYWYRQALGQGPEFLTYFNYEAQQDKSGLPNDRFSAERPEGSISTLTIQRTEQRDSAMYRCASSLGTGRIEQYFGPGTRLTVT.

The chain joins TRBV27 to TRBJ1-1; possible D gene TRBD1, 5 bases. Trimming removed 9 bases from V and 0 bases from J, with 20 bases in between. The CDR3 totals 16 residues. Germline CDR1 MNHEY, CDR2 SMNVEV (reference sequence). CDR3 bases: TGTGCCAGTAACCCCACACCCCGGGGGTTGAACACTGAAGCTTTCTTT. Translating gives CASNPTPRGLNTEAFF.

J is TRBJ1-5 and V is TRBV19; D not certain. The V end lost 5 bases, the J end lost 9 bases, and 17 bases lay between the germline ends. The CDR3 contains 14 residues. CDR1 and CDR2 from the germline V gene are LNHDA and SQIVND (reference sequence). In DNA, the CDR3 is TGTGCCAGTAGTGATGATCGGGATTACGGGCCCCAGCATTTT. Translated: CASSDDRDYGPQHF.

The CDR3 loop is CASSESRGPRKQYEQYF. In DNA, the CDR3 is TGCGCCAGCAGTGAGTCGCGGGGACCTCGCAAACAATACGAGCAGTACTTC. The chain joins TRBV10-1 to TRBJ2-7, with a weak D call TRBD2 (6 bases). Germline V CDR1 and CDR2: WNHNN, SYGVQD (reference sequence). The CDR3 has 17 residues. V was clipped by 0 bases and J by 4 bases, with 19 bases between them.

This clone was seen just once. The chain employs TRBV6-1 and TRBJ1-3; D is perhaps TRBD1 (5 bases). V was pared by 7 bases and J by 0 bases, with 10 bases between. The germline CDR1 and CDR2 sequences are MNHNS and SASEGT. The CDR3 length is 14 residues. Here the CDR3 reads CASTQGNSGNTIYF. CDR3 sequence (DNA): TGTGCCAGCACGCAGGGTAACTCTGGAAACACCATATATTTT.

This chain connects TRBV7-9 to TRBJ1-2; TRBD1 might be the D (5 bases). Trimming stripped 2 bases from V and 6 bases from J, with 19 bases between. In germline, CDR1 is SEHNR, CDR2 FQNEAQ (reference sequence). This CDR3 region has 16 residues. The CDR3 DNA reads TGTGCCAGCAGCTTAAATAAGGGGCTATCTAATCATGGCTACACCTTC. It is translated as CASSLNKGLSNHGYTF.